Listed below are T cell receptor beta chains from one sample, sequenced in a study of blood T cell repertoires in COVID-19. Assay used: immunoSEQ multiplex PCR; TCRdb lists only in-frame clones, some missing. The sample has 350,000 to 450,000 clones, 75% to 90% seen once. The specimen sequenced was peripheral blood. The receptor source for this set is a woman aged 40 to 50 with COVID-19, enrolled during active disease. The CDR3 runs from the conserved cysteine through the conserved F or W. The D gene is left open where the match is weak. Only some rows state a clone size, as once, few, many or a class for expanded clones.

V gene	D gene	clone size	J gene	CDR3 DNA	CDR3 protein
TRBV18	NA	NA	TRBJ1-1	TGTGCCAGCTCTACCGACTTGAACACTGAAGCTTTCTTT	CASSTDLNTEAFF
TRBV6-5	NA	NA	TRBJ2-1	TGTGCCAGCAGCACCCCCCTAACCGGGGAGCAGTTCTTC	CASSTPLTGEQFF
TRBV10-3	TRBD1	NA	TRBJ2-7	TGTGCCATCAGTGGACGGGACAGGGCTAGGCAGTACTTC	CAISGRDRARQYF
TRBV29-1	NA	NA	TRBJ1-1	TGCAGCGCCCCACAAAGAGGGTCCGTGAACACTGAAGCTTTCTTT	CSAPQRGSVNTEAFF
TRBV11-2	TRBD1	NA	TRBJ1-3	TGTGCCAGCAGCGCGAGAAGGACAGGTTCGGACACCATATATTTT	CASSARRTGSDTIYF
TRBV24-1	NA	NA	TRBJ1-4	TGTGCCACCAGTGACCATAATGAAAAACTGTTTTTT	CATSDHNEKLFF
TRBV27	NA	NA	TRBJ1-2	TGTGCCAGCCGTGGGGAGGGTTATGGCTACACCTTC	CASRGEGYGYTF
TRBV2	TRBD1	once	TRBJ2-7	TGTGCCAGCAGTGAAAGGGGGCAGGTTACCTACGAGCAGTACTTC	CASSERGQVTYEQYF
TRBV28	TRBD2	once	TRBJ2-7	TGTGCCAGCAGGGGGGGGACTAGCAACCACGAGCAGTACTTC	CASRGGTSNHEQYF
TRBV6-5	NA	NA	TRBJ2-2	TGTGCCAGCAGTCAAATACAAGCGGACCCCGGGGAGCTGTTTTTT	CASSQIQADPGELFF
TRBV27	NA	NA	TRBJ1-5	TGTGCCAGCAGGTTAGTGGGCTTCAATCAGCCCCAGCATTTT	CASRLVGFNQPQHF
TRBV24-1	NA	NA	TRBJ1-1	TGTGCCACCAGTGACCCTGCCAGGGGTAACACTGAAGCTTTCTTT	CATSDPARGNTEAFF
TRBV2	NA	once	TRBJ1-5	TGTGCCAGCAGTGAAATCGCAGGCAATCAGCCCCAGCATTTT	CASSEIAGNQPQHF
TRBV2	TRBD1	NA	TRBJ1-2	TGTGCCAGCAGTGATGACAGGGCTAACTATGGCTACACCTTC	CASSDDRANYGYTF
TRBV7-8	TRBD1	NA	TRBJ2-7	TGTGCCAGCAGCTTAGCGAGGGGAGGGACAGGGAAAACTCGAGGGCAGTACTTC	CASSLARGGTGKTRGQYF
TRBV7-9	TRBD1	NA	TRBJ1-2	TGTGCCAGCAGCTTAGAGGGCCGACAGGGGCATGGCTACACCTTC	CASSLEGRQGHGYTF
TRBV6-6	NA	NA	TRBJ2-6	TGTGCCAGCAGTGTACAGGGAACTGGGGCCAACGTCCTGACTTTC	CASSVQGTGANVLTF
TRBV18	TRBD1	NA	TRBJ1-5	TGTGCCAGCTCGGGACAGGGTACAGACCAGCCCCAGCATTTT	CASSGQGTDQPQHF
TRBV30	NA	NA	TRBJ1-1	TGTGCCTGGGGACACCTGAACACTGAAGCTTTCTTT	CAWGHLNTEAFF
TRBV6-1	NA	NA	TRBJ1-3	TGTGCCAGCAGTGAGTGGTTTGGAGGGAGCTCTGGAAACACCATATATTTT	CASSEWFGGSSGNTIYF
TRBV12-3/TRBV12-4	NA	NA	TRBJ2-7	TGTGCCAGCAGTTCCGGGACACTCTACGAGCAGTACTTC	CASSSGTLYEQYF
TRBV5-1	NA	NA	TRBJ1-1	TGCGCCAGCAGCTTGGACAGGGCGAACACTGAAGCTTTCTTT	CASSLDRANTEAFF
TRBV30	TRBD2	NA	TRBJ2-3	TGTGCCTGGGGGGACCTAGCGGGAGTAGGAGATACGCAGTATTTT	CAWGDLAGVGDTQYF
TRBV6-5	TRBD1	NA	TRBJ2-1	TGTGCCAGCAATCCGGACAGGGGGCCCTACAATGAGCAGTTCTTC	CASNPDRGPYNEQFF
TRBV5-1	NA	NA	TRBJ2-7	TGCGCCAGCAGCCCGAGCCTCACGTACGAGCAGTACTTC	CASSPSLTYEQYF
TRBV11-2	NA	NA	TRBJ2-3	TGTGCCAGCAGCCACAATCTAGTAACCACAGATACGCAGTATTTT	CASSHNLVTTDTQYF
TRBV11-3	TRBD1	NA	TRBJ1-2	TGTGCCAGCAGCTTAGCTAGGGACAGATACTATGGCTACACCTTC	CASSLARDRYYGYTF
TRBV10-2	NA	NA	TRBJ1-1	TGCGCCAGCAGTGAGTCGGGCAGGTTGAACACTGAAGCTTTCTTT	CASSESGRLNTEAFF
TRBV11-3	TRBD2	once	TRBJ2-1	TGTGCCAGCAGCCAAAACGGGGGGTCCTACAATGAGCAGTTCTTC	CASSQNGGSYNEQFF
TRBV30	NA	NA	TRBJ2-2	TGTGCAAAAGCCACCGACAGCCCGAACACCGGGGAGCTGTTTTTT	CAKATDSPNTGELFF
TRBV19	NA	NA	TRBJ1-5	TGTGCCGGGGGCAGAAGGGGAAATGGCAATCAGCCCCAGCATTTT	CAGGRRGNGNQPQHF
TRBV28	NA	NA	TRBJ2-6	TGTGCCAGCAGTTTAGGGGCTACTGGGGCCAACGTCCTGACTTTC	CASSLGATGANVLTF
TRBV5-1	NA	NA	TRBJ1-5	TGCGCCAGCAGCTTGGATTCAGGGCTCCATCAGCCCCAGCATTTT	CASSLDSGLHQPQHF
TRBV9	NA	NA	TRBJ2-5	TGTGCCAGCAGCGTATATAGCCAAGAGACCCAGTACTTC	CASSVYSQETQYF
TRBV27	TRBD2	once	TRBJ2-7	TGTGCCAGCAGTAAGCGGCGGGAGAGCTACGAGCAGTACTTC	CASSKRRESYEQYF
TRBV28	TRBD1	NA	TRBJ1-6	TGTGCCAGCAGAATGACAGGGGGTAATTCACCCCTCCACTTT	CASRMTGGNSPLHF
TRBV12-3/TRBV12-4	NA	NA	TRBJ1-2	TGTGCCAGCAGTTTAGGGACTTTCTATGGCTACACCTTC	CASSLGTFYGYTF
TRBV29-1	NA	NA	TRBJ1-1	TGCAGCGTAACAGGGCTATCGGACACTGAAGCTTTCTTT	CSVTGLSDTEAFF
TRBV29-1	TRBD1	NA	TRBJ1-1	TGCAGCGTCCGGGACAGACTTTGGGAAACTGAAGCTTTCTTT	CSVRDRLWETEAFF
TRBV4-3	NA	NA	TRBJ2-5	TGCGCCAGCAGCCCAGGGGGGCCGGGAGAGACCCAGTACTTC	CASSPGGPGETQYF
TRBV12-5	NA	NA	TRBJ2-7	TGTGCTAGTGGTTTGGGCGGGGACTCACAGGGGGAGCAGTACTTC	CASGLGGDSQGEQYF
TRBV4-3	TRBD1	NA	TRBJ1-6	TGCGCCAGCAGCCAAGTTTTGTGGACAGGGAACAATTCACCCCTCCACTTT	CASSQVLWTGNNSPLHF
TRBV27	NA	NA	TRBJ2-5	TGTGCCAGCAGTTTATTAAGGGGCCAAGAGACCCAGTACTTC	CASSLLRGQETQYF
TRBV7-9	NA	NA	TRBJ2-1	TGTGCCAGCAGCTTAGAACTCTGGTCAAGCTCCTACAATGAGCAGTTCTTC	CASSLELWSSSYNEQFF
TRBV6-5	TRBD1	NA	TRBJ1-2	TGTGCCAGCAGTATCCGAGGGGGCGCGGCCTATGGCTACACCTTC	CASSIRGGAAYGYTF
TRBV6-5	NA	NA	TRBJ2-3	TGTGCCAGCAGTTACGGGGTTCTAGCTCACACAGATACGCAGTATTTT	CASSYGVLAHTDTQYF
TRBV5-4	TRBD1	NA	TRBJ1-4	TGTGCCAGCAGCGAGGACAGGGGGCGTAATGAAAAACTGTTTTTT	CASSEDRGRNEKLFF
TRBV5-1	TRBD1	NA	TRBJ2-1	TGCGCCAGCAGCTTGGTAGGGACAGGGTTCTACAATGAGCAGTTCTTC	CASSLVGTGFYNEQFF
TRBV7-2	NA	NA	TRBJ2-3	TGTGCCAGCACCTTCCCCTTCGGGGGATATACGCAGTATTTT	CASTFPFGGYTQYF